This TCR beta chain originates from a study of blood T cells in healthy people across ages. Russia was home to the donors, healthy Caucasian individuals aged about 6 to 90. RNA extraction gave at least 6 micrograms of total RNA per sample. The ends were cut back, 1 base at V and 9 bases at J, with 10 bases in the middle. Germline CDR1 and CDR2: SGHTA and FQGNSA. The CDR3 is 13 amino acids. Combining a sample-barcoded 5' primer with a J-beta primer mix, a second PCR ran for about 6 to 11 cycles. The template-switch adaptor was a 5' adaptor with 12 random nucleotides. It tagged each cDNA molecule. TCRdb reprocessed the 5' RACE reads via MiXCR and lists one record per CDR3 protein. In the table there are fewer than 900,000 distinct CDR3 sequences, about 36% of which are singletons. About this clonotype itself: Its specificity is not known.

Points from the study as a whole: More naive CD4+ cells and higher diversity marked long-lived donors relative to aged donors.

Source material: blood. The chain is built from TRBV7-2 and TRBJ2-4; D perhaps matches TRBD1 (6 bases). This TCR was sampled from a man between 18 and 29 years old in good health. The CDR3 bases are TGTGCCAGCAGCTTAGTACAGGGTGGCATTCAGTACTTC. This translates into CASSLVQGGIQYF. The variable domain in full, completed from reference TRBV7-2 and TRBJ2-4, reads GAGVSQSPSNKVTEKGKDVELRCDPISGHTALYWYRQSLGQGLEFLIYFQGNSAPDKSGLPSDRFSAERTGGSVSTLTIQRTQQEDSAVYLCASSLVQGGIQYFGAGTRLSVL.